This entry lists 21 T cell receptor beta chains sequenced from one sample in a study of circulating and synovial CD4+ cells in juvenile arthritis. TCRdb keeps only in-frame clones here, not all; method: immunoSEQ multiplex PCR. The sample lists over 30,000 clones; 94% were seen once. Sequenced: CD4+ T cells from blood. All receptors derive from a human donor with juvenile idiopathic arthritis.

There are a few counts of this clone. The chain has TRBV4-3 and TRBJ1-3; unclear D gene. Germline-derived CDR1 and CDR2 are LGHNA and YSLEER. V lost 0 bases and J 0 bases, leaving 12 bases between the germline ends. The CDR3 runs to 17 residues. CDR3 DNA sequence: TGCGCCAGCAGCCAAGATCTTCTGGGCAGCTCTGGAAACACCATATATTTT. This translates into CASSQDLLGSSGNTIYF.

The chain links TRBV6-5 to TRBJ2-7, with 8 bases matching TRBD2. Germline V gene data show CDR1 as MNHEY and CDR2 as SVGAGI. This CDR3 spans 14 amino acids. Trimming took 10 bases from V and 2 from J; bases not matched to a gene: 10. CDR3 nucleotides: TGTGCCAACCTCGGGGGGACTAGAGCCTACGAGCAGTACTTC. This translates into CANLGGTRAYEQYF.

The CDR3 DNA is TGTGCCAGTAGTTTCCGGACTAGCGGGGGACGTAATGAGCAGTTCTTC. This sequence encodes CASSFRTSGGRNEQFF. This chain connects TRBV19 to TRBJ2-1; 13 positions agree with TRBD2. Germline V lookup: CDR1 LNHDA, CDR2 SQIVND (reference sequence). V lost 5 bases and J lost 7; bases outside the gene matches: 8. The CDR3 extends over 16 amino acids.

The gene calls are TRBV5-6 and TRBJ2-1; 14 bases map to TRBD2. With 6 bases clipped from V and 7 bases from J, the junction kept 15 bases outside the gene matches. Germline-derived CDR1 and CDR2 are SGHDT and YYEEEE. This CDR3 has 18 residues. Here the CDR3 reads CASNLFRTSGGPRNEQFF. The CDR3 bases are TGTGCCAGCAACCTCTTCCGGACTAGCGGGGGGCCAAGGAATGAGCAGTTCTTC.

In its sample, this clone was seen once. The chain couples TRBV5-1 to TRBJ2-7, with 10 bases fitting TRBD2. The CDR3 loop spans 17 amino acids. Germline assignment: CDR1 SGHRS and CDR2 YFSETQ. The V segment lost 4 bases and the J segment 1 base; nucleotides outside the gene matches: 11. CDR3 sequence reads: CASSPRSRLAGSYEQYF. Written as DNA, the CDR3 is TGCGCCAGCAGCCCACGATCCCGACTAGCGGGTTCCTACGAGCAGTACTTC.

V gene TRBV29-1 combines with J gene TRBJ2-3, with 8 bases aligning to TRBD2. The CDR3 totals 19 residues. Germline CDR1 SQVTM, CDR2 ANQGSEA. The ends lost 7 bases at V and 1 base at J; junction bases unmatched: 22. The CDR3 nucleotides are TGCAGCGCCGGATTGGCGCGGGGGGTGCCGAGGGGAGGCACAGATACGCAGTATTTT. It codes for CSAGLARGVPRGGTDTQYF.

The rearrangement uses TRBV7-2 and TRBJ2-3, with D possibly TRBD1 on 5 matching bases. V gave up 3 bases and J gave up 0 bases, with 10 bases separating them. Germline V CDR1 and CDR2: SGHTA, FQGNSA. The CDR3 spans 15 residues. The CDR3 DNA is TGTGCCAGCAGCTTGATCACAGGAAGCACAGATACGCAGTATTTT. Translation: CASSLITGSTDTQYF.

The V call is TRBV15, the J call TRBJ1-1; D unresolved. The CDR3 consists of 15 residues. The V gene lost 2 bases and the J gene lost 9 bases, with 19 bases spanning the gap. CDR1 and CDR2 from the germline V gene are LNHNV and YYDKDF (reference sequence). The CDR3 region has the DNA TGTGCCACCAGCAGACCCCCCGAGGGAGCAGTTAAAGCTTTCTTT. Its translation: CATSRPPEGAVKAFF. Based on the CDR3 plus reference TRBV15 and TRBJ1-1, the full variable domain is DAMVIQNPRYQVTQFGKPVTLSCSQTLNHNVMYWYQQKSSQAPKLLFHYYDKDFNNEADTPDNFQSRRPNTSFCFLDIRSPGLGDTAMYLCATSRPPEGAVKAFFGQGTRLTVV.

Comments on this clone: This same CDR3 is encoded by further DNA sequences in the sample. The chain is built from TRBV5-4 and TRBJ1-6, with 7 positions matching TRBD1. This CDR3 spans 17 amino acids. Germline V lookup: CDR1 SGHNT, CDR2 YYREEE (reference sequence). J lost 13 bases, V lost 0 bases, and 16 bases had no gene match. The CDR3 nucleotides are TGTGCCAGCAGCTTGGATAGGGGGCGAGTATCAGTTTCCCCCCTCCACTTT. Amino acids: CASSLDRGRVSVSPLHF. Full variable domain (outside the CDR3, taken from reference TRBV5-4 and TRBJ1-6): ETGVTQSPTHLIKTRGQQVTLRCSSQSGHNTVSWYQQALGQGPQFIFQYYREEENGRGNFPPRFSGLQFPNYSSELNVNALELDDSALYLCASSLDRGRVSVSPLHFGNGTRLTVT.

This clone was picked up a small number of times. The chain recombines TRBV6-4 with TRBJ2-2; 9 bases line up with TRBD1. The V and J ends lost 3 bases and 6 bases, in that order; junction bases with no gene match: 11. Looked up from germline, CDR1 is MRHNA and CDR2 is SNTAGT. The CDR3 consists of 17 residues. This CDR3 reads CASSDWSRGTGPGELFF. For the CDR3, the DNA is TGTGCCAGCAGTGATTGGTCTCGAGGGACAGGGCCCGGGGAGCTGTTTTTT.

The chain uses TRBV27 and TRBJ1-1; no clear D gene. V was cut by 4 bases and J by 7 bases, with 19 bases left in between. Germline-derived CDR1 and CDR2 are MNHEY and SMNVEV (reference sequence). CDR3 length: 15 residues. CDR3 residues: CASSSNWEGFREAFF. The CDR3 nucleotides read TGTGCCAGCAGTTCAAATTGGGAGGGTTTCCGTGAAGCTTTCTTT.

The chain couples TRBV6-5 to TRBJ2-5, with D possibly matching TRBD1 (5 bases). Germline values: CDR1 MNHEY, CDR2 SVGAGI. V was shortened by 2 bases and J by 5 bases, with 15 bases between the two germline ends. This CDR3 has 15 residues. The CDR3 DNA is TGTGCCAGCAGTTACGCGGCAGGGAAGGGGGAGACCCAGTACTTC. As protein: CASSYAAGKGETQYF.

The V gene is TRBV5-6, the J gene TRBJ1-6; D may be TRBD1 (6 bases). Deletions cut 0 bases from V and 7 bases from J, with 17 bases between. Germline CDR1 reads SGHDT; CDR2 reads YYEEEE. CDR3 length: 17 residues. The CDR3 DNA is TGTGCCAGCAGCTTGGGGGGTACAGGGACGATGAATTCACCCCTCCACTTT. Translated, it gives CASSLGGTGTMNSPLHF.

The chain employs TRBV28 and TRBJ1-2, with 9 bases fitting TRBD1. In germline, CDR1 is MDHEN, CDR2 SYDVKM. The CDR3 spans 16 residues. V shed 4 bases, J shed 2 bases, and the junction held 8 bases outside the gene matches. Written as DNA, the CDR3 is TGTGCCAGCAGTTCCTCACAGGGGGCAAGGAACTATGGCTACACCTTC. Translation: CASSSSQGARNYGYTF.

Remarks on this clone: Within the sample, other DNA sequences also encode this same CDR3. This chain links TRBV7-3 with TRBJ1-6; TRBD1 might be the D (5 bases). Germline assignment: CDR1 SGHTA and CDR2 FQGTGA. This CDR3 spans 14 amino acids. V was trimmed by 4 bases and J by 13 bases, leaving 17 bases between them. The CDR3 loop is CASSSGVLRSPLHF. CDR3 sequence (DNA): TGTGCCAGCAGCTCGGGGGTTCTAAGATCCCCCCTCCACTTT. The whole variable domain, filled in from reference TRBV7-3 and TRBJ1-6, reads GAGVSQTPSNKVTEKGKYVELRCDPISGHTALYWYRQSLGQGPEFLIYFQGTGAADDSGLPNDRFFAVRPEGSVSTLKIQRTERGDSAVYLCASSSGVLRSPLHFGNGTRLTVT.

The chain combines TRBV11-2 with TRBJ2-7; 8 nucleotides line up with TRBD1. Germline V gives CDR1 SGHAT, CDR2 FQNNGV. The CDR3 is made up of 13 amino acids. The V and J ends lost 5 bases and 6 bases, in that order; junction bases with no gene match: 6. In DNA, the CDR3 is TGTGCCAGCAGCCGACTGACAGGGGTCGAGCAGTACTTC. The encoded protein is CASSRLTGVEQYF.

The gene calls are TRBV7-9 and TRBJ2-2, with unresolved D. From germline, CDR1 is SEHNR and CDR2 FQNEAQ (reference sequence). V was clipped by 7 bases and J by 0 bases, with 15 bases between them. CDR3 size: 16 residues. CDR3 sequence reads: CASTQWVGSNTGELFF. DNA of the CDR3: TGTGCCAGCACCCAGTGGGTCGGGTCGAACACCGGGGAGCTGTTTTTT.

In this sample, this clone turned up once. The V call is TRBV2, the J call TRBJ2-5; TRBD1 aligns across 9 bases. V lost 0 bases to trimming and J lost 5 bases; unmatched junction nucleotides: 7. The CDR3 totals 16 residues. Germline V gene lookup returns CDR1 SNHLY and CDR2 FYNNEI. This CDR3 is CASSEARDRVGETQYF. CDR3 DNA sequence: TGTGCCAGCAGTGAAGCAAGGGACAGGGTCGGTGAGACCCAGTACTTC.

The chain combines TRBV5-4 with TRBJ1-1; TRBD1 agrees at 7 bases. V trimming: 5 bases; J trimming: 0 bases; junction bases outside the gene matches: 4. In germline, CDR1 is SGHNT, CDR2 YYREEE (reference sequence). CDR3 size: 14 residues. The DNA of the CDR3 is TGTGCCAGCAGTCGGACAGGAGTGAACACTGAAGCTTTCTTT. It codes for CASSRTGVNTEAFF.

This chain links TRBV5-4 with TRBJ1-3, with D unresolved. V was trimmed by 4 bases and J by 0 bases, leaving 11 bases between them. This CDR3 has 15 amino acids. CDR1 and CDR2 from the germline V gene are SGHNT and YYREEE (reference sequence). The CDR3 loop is CASSVDMGSGNTIYF. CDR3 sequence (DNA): TGTGCCAGCAGCGTTGACATGGGCTCTGGAAACACCATATATTTT.

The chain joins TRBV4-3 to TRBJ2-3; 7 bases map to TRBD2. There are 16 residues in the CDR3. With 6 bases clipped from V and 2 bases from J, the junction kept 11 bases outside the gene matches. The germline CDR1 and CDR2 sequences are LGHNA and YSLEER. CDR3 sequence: CASSPALAGYTDTQYF. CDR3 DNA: TGCGCCAGCAGTCCAGCCTTAGCGGGCTACACAGATACGCAGTATTTT.